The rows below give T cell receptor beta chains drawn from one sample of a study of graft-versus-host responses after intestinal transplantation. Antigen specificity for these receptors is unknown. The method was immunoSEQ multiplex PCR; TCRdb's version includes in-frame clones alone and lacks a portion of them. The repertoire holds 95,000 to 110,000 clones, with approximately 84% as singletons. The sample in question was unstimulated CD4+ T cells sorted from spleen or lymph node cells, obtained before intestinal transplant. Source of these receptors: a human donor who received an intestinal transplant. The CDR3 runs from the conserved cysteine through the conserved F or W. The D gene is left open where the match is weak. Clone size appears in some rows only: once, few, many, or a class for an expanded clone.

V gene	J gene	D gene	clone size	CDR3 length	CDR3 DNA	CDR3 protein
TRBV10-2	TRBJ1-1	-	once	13	TGCGCCAGCAGTGAGGAGAAGACCACTGAAGCTTTCTTT	CASSEEKTTEAFF
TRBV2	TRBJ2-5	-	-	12	TGTGCCAGCGGGGGGCGTCAAGAGACCCAGTACTTC	CASGGRQETQYF
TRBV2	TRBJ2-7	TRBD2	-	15	TGTGCCAGCAGTGAAGCGCTTGGACTAGCCTACGAGCAGTACTTC	CASSEALGLAYEQYF
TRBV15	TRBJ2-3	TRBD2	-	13	TGTGCCACCAGCAGACCGGGACTAGCGGGGCAGTATTTT	CATSRPGLAGQYF
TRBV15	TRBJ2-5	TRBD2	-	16	TGTGCCACTTCACTCCGGTCTAGCGGGTTCCAAGAGACCCAGTACTTC	CATSLRSSGFQETQYF
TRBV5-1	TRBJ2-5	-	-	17	TGCGCCAGCAGCTTTAGGGGGGCTGTTCGGGGGCAAGAGACCCAGTACTTC	CASSFRGAVRGQETQYF
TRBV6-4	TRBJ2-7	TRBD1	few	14	TGTGCCACGATATTTCCCGACAGGGGGCACGAGCAGTACTTC	CATIFPDRGHEQYF
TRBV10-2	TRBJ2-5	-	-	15	TGCGCCAGCAGTGAGTCACTGCTAGCTTTGGAGACCCAGTACTTC	CASSESLLALETQYF
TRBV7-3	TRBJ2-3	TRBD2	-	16	TGTGCCAGCAGCGCCGGGGGTAGCGGGAGCACAGATACGCAGTATTTT	CASSAGGSGSTDTQYF
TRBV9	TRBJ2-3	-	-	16	TGTGCCAGCAGCGTAGCCCACGGGAGTGGTACAGATACGCAGTATTTT	CASSVAHGSGTDTQYF
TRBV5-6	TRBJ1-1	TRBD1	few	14	TGTGCCAGCAGCGCCGGGACAGTGAACACTGAAGCTTTCTTT	CASSAGTVNTEAFF
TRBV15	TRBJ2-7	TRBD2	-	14	TGTGCCACCGGGTTTGGGCGGGAGAGGCACGAGCAGTACTTC	CATGFGRERHEQYF
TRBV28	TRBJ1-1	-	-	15	TGTGCCAGCAGTCCGGCGAGGGGCGCGTTGACTGAAGCTTTCTTT	CASSPARGALTEAFF
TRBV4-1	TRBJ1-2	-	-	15	TGCGCCAGCAGCCCGCCGGGCAGGGCCAACTATGGCTACACCTTC	CASSPPGRANYGYTF
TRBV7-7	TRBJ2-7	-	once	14	TGTGCCAGCAGCCCTGACTACAGCTCCTACGAGCAGTACTTC	CASSPDYSSYEQYF
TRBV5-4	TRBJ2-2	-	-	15	TGTGCCAGCAGCCAGCCCAGTGACAACACCGGGGAGCTGTTTTTT	CASSQPSDNTGELFF
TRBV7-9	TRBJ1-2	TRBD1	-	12	TGTGCCAGCAGCTCTCGGGACAGAGGCTACACCTTC	CASSSRDRGYTF
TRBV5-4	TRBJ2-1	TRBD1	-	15	TGTGCCAGCAGTCTGGACAGGGGCTCCTACAATGAGCAGTTCTTC	CASSLDRGSYNEQFF
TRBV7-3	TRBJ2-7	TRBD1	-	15	TGTGCCAGCAGCTCTAAGACAGGGGGCTCCTACGAGCAGTACTTC	CASSSKTGGSYEQYF
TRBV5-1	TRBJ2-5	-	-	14	TGCGCCAGCAGCCCCTGGGGGACCGGGGAGACCCAGTACTTC	CASSPWGTGETQYF
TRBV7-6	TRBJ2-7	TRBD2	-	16	TGTGCCAGCAGCTTAACACCTGACGGGGGGGCCTACGAGCAGTACTTC	CASSLTPDGGAYEQYF
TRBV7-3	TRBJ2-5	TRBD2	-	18	TGTGCCAGCAGCTTAACAGGCCTTAGCGGGGGGCGGAAAGAGACCCAGTACTTC	CASSLTGLSGGRKETQYF
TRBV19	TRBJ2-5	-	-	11	TGTGCCAGTAGTATAGGGCCCCAGCAGTACTTC	CASSIGPQQYF
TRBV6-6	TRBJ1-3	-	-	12	TGTGCCAGCAGACGACCTGGAAACACCATATATTTT	CASRRPGNTIYF
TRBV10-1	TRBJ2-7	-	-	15	TGCGCCAGCAGTGACTACCGGGACACCACCTACGAGCAGTACTTC	CASSDYRDTTYEQYF
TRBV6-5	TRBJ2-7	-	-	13	TGTGCCAGCAGTTACGCGGGCAGGGACGAGCAGTACTTC	CASSYAGRDEQYF
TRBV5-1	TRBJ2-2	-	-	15	TGCGCCAGCAGCTTGGCCGGGACAACCACCGGGGAGCTGTTTTTT	CASSLAGTTTGELFF
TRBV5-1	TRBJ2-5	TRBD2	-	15	TGCGCCAGCAGCCCCGCGGGACTAGCGGGGGAGACCCAGTACTTC	CASSPAGLAGETQYF